This T cell receptor (beta chain) was recovered during a study of T cell responses to AZD1222 COVID-19 vaccine. Study-wide findings and caveats: Only five or six AZD1222 recipients were seropositive at baseline. Researchers report vaccine-associated CD4 TCRs spanning spike, with dominance at 160-218 and 743-854. The sample set comprised mostly white British donors with more females, and clonal diversity was possibly underestimated.

Sequenced by immunoSEQ multiplex PCR; TCRdb stores in-frame clones only, minus some. The data contain over 150,000 clones, approximately 92% of them singletons. Of note for this clone: As yet, its antigen is unknown.

The receptor was derived from an adult who received the MenACWY meningococcal vaccine as a control. The specimen was peripheral blood, collected 28 days after the second dose of the MenACWY control vaccine.

CDR3 amino acids: CASSLGGGRNQPQHF. DNA of the CDR3: TGTGCCAGCAGCTTAGGTGGGGGGCGCAATCAGCCCCAGCATTTT. The chain has TRBV11-1 and TRBJ1-5; tentative D call: TRBD1 (6 bases). The germline V gene has CDR1 SGHAT and CDR2 FQDESV (reference sequence). Trimming stripped 1 base from V and 2 bases from J, with 9 bases between. This CDR3 has 15 amino acids.